The clone carrying this T cell receptor (beta chain) was detected only a few times. Antigen unknown. The TCR cDNA carried a universal primer site and UMIs from 5'RACE template switching. TCRdb analysed the 5' RACE reads with MiXCR anew, one entry per CDR3 protein. The sample shows 250,000 to 300,000 distinct CDR3 sequences, roughly 8.7% of them seen only once. The source of the sample is a study of T cells after yellow fever vaccination. Study-wide context: Low-cell-number fractions underwent preparation using SMART-Seq v4 Ultra Low Input.

Study-wide results and limits: The study found a weaker secondary response that peaked faster, day 5 versus 15.

The origin of this receptor is a young man who received the YFV17D yellow fever vaccine. The source material was CD4+ T cells sorted from PBMCs, sampled 5 days after the yellow fever booster vaccination.

In nucleotides, the CDR3 is TGCAGCGTTGCTCTAGCCAAAAACATTCAGTACTTC. It translates to CSVALAKNIQYF. The rearrangement links TRBV29-1 to TRBJ2-4; D unclear. Germline CDR1 and CDR2: SQVTM and ANQGSEA. This CDR3 is 12 amino acids long. Between the trimmed V and J ends, which lost 4 bases and 0 bases, there was a span of 4 bases.